One and the same sample provided the 4 T cell receptor beta chains below, sequenced in a study of blood T cell repertoires in COVID-19. The data were produced by immunoSEQ multiplex PCR, yet TCRdb's version contains in-frame clones alone and is incomplete. The top ten clones hold 1.5% to 2% of a sample with 400,000 to 500,000 clones, around 89% of them seen once. The sequenced sample consisted of PBMCs or T cells enriched from blood (not recorded which). These receptors all come from a middle-aged woman who had recovered from COVID-19.

The chain joins TRBV27 to TRBJ1-1, with TRBD1 as a possible D gene (5 bases). Trimming took off 3 bases at V and 10 bases at J, with 18 bases between the two ends. This CDR3 has 14 amino acids. Looked up from germline, CDR1 is MNHEY and CDR2 is SMNVEV (reference sequence). In DNA form, the CDR3 reads TGTGCCAGCAGTTTGGGGAACGGCCGGGGGGGAGCTTTCTTT. Protein: CASSLGNGRGGAFF.

The chain links TRBV28 to TRBJ1-1, with 7 bases identical to TRBD1. This CDR3 contains 13 residues. Per germline, CDR1 MDHEN and CDR2 SYDVKM. Trimming at V came to 6 bases and at J to 8 bases, leaving 9 bases not matched to a gene. CDR3 nucleotide sequence: TGTGCCAGCAGAGATCACAGGGGCGGCGAAGCTTTCTTT. Its protein product is CASRDHRGGEAFF. Filled out from reference TRBV28 and TRBJ1-1, the complete variable domain reads DVKVTQSSRYLVKRTGEKVFLECVQDMDHENMFWYRQDPGLGLRLIYFSYDVKMKEKGDIPEGYSVSREKKERFSLILESASTNQTSMYLCASRDHRGGEAFFGQGTRLTVV.

V gene TRBV5-6 combines with J gene TRBJ1-2; no reliable D call. CDR1 is SGHDT and CDR2 is YYEEEE in the germline V gene. V gave up 5 bases and J gave up 4 bases, with 15 bases separating them. This CDR3 is built from 14 residues. The CDR3 DNA reads as TGTGCCAGCAGTCCCGGCGGGTATCTCTATGGCTACACCTTC. The encoded protein is CASSPGGYLYGYTF. The full variable domain, in which reference TRBV5-6 and TRBJ1-2 provide the parts outside the CDR3, is DAGVTQSPTHLIKTRGQQVTLRCSPKSGHDTVSWYQQALGQGPQFIFQYYEEEERQRGNFPDRFSGHQFPNYSSELNVNALLLGDSALYLCASSPGGYLYGYTFGSGTRLTVV.

The genes are TRBV5-1 and TRBJ2-5; 7 bases agree with TRBD2. J lost 5 bases, V lost 2 bases, and 9 bases had no gene match. The CDR3 spans 15 residues. CDR1 SGHRS and CDR2 YFSETQ come from the germline V gene. CDR3 residues: CASSFVREAGETQYF. Here the CDR3 DNA reads TGCGCCAGCAGCTTTGTTCGGGAGGCTGGTGAGACCCAGTACTTC.